The present entry profiles one TCR beta chain with its context. Its target is unknown. This sample stems from a study of blood T cells in healthy people across ages. Study outcomes and limitations: Not knowing donor CMV status may have confounded expanded clonotype changes.

V gave up 2 bases and J gave up 0 bases; unmatched junction bases: 7. Looked up from germline, CDR1 is SGHAT and CDR2 is FQNNGV. The CDR3 sequence is 18 residues long. It was with a sample-barcoded 5' primer and a J-beta primer mix that a second PCR of roughly 7 to 11 cycles was run. TCRdb recomputed calls from the 5' RACE reads with MiXCR, one row per CDR3 protein. The data show 1.6 million or so distinct CDR3 sequences, 30% to 35% seen once. Each donor's blood draw was approximately 10 milliliters of peripheral blood. The V gene is TRBV11-2, the J gene TRBJ1-2; TRBD1 agrees at 12 bases. The sequencing input was blood. The TCR originated in a woman in her twenties or thirties in good health. CDR3 sequence reads: CASSLIRDRGLPNYGYTF. CDR3 nucleotide sequence: TGTGCCAGCAGCTTAATCCGGGACAGGGGGCTCCCTAACTATGGCTACACCTTC.